This TCR beta chain stems from a study of regulatory T cells in long-lasting Graves disease. This clonotype was picked up a small number of times. Its target is not known. This CDR3 is missing its conserved last phenylalanine or tryptophan, likely due to a read error. Overall study results and limits: There was favoring of TRBV28, TRBJ1-2 and TRBJ2-5 in persistent disease.

This sample's time point: newly diagnosed GD, antithyroid drugs for less than 3 months. TCR sequences were obtained from RNA taken from PBMCs. V was shortened by 5 bases and J by 8 bases, with 10 bases between the two germline ends. This CDR3 spans 12 amino acids. CDR1 is SEHNR, CDR2 FQNEAQ, per germline (reference sequence). Building the TCR beta libraries relied on iRepertoire HTBI primers, and CDR3 regions underwent Arm-PCR. TCRdb redid the calling of the multiplex PCR reads with MiXCR, one entry per CDR3 protein. The repertoire holds 400,000 to 500,000 distinct CDR3 sequences, with approximately 16% as singletons. These data also formed part of another study, on T cells in Graves' hyperthyroidism and ophthalmopathy. This second study notes: TCR CDR3 underwent first-round RT-PCR with the HTBI primer set.

The source is a woman under 30 with Graves disease. The chain recombines TRBV7-9 with TRBJ2-1; D gene unclear. The material was peripheral blood mononuclear cells (PBMCs), obtained at new diagnosis, from a patient treated with antithyroid drugs. CDR3 DNA sequence: TGTGCCAGCAGCAGCATAAGGCATGAGCAGTTCCTC. Its protein product is CASSSIRHEQFL.